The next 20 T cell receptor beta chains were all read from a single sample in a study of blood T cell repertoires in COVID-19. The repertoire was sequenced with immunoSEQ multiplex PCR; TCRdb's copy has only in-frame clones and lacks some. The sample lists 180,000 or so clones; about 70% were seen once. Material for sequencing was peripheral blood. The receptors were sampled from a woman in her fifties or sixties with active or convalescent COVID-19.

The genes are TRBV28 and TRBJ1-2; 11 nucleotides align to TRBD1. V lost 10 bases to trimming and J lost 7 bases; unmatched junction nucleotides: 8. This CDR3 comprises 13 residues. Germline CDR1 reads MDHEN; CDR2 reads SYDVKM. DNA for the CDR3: TGTGCCACCTTGGACAGGGGGCCGGGTGGCTACACCTTC. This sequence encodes CATLDRGPGGYTF.

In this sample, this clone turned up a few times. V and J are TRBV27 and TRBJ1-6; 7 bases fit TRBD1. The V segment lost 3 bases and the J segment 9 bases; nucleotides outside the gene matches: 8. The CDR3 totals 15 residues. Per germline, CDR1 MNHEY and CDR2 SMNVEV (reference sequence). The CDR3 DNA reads TGTGCCAGCAGTTTGACGCAGGGGGTTGGTTCACCCCTCCACTTT. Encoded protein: CASSLTQGVGSPLHF.

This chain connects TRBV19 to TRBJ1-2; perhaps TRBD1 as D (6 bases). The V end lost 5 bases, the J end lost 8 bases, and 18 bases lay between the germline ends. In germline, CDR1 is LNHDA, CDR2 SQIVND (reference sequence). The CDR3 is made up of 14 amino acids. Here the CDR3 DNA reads TGTGCCAGTAGTCCAGGGGCCCTCTCTCGAGGCTACACCTTC. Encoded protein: CASSPGALSRGYTF.

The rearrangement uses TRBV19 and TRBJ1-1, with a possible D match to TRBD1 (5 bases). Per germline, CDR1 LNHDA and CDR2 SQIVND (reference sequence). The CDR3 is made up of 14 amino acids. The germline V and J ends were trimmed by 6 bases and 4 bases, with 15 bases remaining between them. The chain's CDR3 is CASRTGGTVTEAFF. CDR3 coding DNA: TGTGCCAGTAGAACCGGGGGTACGGTCACTGAAGCTTTCTTT. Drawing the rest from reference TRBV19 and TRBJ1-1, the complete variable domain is DGGITQSPKYLFRKEGQNVTLSCEQNLNHDAMYWYRQDPGQGLRLIYYSQIVNDFQKGDIAEGYSVSREKKESFPLTVTSAQKNPTAFYLCASRTGGTVTEAFFGQGTRLTVV.

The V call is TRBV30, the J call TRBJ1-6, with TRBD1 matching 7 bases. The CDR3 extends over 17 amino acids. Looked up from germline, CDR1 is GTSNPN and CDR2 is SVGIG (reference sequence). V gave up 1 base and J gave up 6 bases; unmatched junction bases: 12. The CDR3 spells CAWSATRTGGGNSPLHF. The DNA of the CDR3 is TGTGCCTGGAGTGCAACCCGGACAGGCGGCGGTAATTCACCCCTCCACTTT. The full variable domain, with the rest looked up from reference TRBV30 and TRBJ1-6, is SQTIHQWPATLVQPVGSPLSLECTVEGTSNPNLYWYRQAAGRGLQLLFYSVGIGQISSEVPQNLSASRPQDRQFILSSKKLLLSDSGFYLCAWSATRTGGGNSPLHFGNGTRLTVT.

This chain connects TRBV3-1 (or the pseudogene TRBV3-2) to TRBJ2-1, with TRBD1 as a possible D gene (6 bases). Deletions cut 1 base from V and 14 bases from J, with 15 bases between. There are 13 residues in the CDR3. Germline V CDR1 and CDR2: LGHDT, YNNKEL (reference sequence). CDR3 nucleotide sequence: TGTGCCAGCAGCCAAGCGACCGGGACAAGGGAGTTCTTC. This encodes CASSQATGTREFF.

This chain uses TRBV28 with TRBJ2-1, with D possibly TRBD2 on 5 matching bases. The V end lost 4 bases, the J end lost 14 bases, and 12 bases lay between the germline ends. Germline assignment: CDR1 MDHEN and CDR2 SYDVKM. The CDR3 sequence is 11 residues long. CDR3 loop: CASSSQRMEFF. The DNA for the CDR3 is TGTGCCAGCAGTTCTCAGCGGATGGAGTTCTTC.

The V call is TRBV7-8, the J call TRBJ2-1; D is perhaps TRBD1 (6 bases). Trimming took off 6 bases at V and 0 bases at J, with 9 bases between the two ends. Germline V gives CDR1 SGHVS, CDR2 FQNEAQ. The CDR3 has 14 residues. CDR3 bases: TGTGCCAGCAGGATAGGGGGCTCCTACAATGAGCAGTTCTTC. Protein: CASRIGGSYNEQFF.

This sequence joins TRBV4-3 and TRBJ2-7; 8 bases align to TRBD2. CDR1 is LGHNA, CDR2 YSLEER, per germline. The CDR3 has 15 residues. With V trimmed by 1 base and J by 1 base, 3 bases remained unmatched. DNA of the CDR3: TGCGCCAGCAGCCAAGGAGCGGGGGTGTCCTACGAGCAGTACTTC. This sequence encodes CASSQGAGVSYEQYF.

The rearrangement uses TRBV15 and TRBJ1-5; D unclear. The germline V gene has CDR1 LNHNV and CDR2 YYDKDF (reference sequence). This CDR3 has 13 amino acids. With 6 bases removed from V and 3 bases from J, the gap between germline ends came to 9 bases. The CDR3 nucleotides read TGTGCCACCAGGGCCGGGGTCAATCAGCCCCAGCATTTT. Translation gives CATRAGVNQPQHF.

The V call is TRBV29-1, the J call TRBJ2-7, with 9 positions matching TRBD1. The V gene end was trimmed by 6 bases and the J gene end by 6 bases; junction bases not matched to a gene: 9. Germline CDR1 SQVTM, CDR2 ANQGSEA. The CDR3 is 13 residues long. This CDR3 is CSVTPGQGLEQYF. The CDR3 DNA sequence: TGCAGCGTGACCCCGGGACAGGGACTCGAGCAGTACTTC.

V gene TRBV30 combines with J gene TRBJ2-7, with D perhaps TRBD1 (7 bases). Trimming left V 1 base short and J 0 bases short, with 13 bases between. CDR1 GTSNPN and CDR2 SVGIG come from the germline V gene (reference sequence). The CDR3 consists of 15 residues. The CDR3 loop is CAWSGGTASSYEQYF. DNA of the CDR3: TGTGCCTGGAGTGGCGGGACAGCCAGCTCCTACGAGCAGTACTTC.

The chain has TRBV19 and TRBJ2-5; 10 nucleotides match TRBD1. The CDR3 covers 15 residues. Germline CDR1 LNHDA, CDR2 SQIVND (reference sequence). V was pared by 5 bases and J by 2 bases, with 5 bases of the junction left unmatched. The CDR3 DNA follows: TGTGCCAGTAGTGCCGGACAGGGGGATCAAGAGACCCAGTACTTC. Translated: CASSAGQGDQETQYF.

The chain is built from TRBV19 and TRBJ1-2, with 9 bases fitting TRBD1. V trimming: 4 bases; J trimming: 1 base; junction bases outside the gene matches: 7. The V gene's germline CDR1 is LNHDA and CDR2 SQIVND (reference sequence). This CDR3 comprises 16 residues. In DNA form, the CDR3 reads TGTGCCAGTAGTAGTATTCGGACAGGGGTTAACTATGGCTACACCTTC. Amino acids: CASSSIRTGVNYGYTF. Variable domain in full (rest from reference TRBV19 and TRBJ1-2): DGGITQSPKYLFRKEGQNVTLSCEQNLNHDAMYWYRQDPGQGLRLIYYSQIVNDFQKGDIAEGYSVSREKKESFPLTVTSAQKNPTAFYLCASSSIRTGVNYGYTFGSGTRLTVV.

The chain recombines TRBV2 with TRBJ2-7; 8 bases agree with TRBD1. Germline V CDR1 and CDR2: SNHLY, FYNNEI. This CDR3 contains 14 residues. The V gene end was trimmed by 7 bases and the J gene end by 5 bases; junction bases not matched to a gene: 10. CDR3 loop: CASTSRGRSDEQYF. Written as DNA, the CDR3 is TGTGCCAGCACGAGCAGGGGGCGGTCGGACGAGCAGTACTTC. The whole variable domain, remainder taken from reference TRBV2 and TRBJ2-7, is EPEVTQTPSHQVTQMGQEVILRCVPISNHLYFYWYRQILGQKVEFLVSFYNNEISEKSEIFDDQFSVERPDGSNFTLKIRSTKLEDSAMYFCASTSRGRSDEQYFGPGTRLTVT.

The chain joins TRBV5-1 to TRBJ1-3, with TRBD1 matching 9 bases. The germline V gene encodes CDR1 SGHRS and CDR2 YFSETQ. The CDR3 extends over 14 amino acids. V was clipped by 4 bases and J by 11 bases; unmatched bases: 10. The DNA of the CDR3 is TGCGCCAGCAGCGTAGGGACAGGGACGGAACCCATATATTTT. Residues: CASSVGTGTEPIYF.

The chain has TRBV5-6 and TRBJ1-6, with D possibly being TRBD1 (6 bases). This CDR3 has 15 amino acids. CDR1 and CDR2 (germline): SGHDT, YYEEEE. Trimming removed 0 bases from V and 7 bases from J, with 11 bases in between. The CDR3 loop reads CASSLGQGLNSPLHF. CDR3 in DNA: TGTGCCAGCAGCTTGGGGCAGGGGCTGAATTCACCCCTCCACTTT. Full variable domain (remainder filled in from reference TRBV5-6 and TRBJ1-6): DAGVTQSPTHLIKTRGQQVTLRCSPKSGHDTVSWYQQALGQGPQFIFQYYEEEERQRGNFPDRFSGHQFPNYSSELNVNALLLGDSALYLCASSLGQGLNSPLHFGNGTRLTVT.

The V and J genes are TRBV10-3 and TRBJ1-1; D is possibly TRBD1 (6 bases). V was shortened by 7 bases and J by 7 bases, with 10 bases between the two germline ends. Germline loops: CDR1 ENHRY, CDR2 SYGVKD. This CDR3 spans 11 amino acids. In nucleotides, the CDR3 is TGTGCCATCAAGGGGGAGGGTGAAGCTTTCTTT. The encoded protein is CAIKGEGEAFF.

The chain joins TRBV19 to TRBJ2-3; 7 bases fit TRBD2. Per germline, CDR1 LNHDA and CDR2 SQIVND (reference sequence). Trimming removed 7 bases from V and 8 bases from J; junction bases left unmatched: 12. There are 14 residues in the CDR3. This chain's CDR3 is CASTTTSWVGTQYF. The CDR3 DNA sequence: TGTGCCAGTACCACGACTAGCTGGGTCGGTACGCAGTATTTT.

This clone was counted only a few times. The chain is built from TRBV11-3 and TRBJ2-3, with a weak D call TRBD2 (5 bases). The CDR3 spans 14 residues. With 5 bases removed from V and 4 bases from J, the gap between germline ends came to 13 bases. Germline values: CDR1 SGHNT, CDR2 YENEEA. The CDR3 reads CASSRGFEADTQYF. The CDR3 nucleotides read TGTGCCAGCAGCCGGGGTTTCGAGGCAGATACGCAGTATTTT.